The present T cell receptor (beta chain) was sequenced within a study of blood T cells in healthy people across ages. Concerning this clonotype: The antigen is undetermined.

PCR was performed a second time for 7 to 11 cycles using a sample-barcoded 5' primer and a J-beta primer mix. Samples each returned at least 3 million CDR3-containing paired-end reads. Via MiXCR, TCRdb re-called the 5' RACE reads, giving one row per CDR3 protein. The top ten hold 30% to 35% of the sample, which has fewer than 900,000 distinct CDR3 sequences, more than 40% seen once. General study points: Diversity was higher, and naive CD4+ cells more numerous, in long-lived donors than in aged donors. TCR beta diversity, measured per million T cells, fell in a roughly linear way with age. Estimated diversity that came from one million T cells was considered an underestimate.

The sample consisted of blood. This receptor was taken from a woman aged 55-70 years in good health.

The CDR3 sequence: CASRIMGTPTEAFF. In DNA form, the CDR3 reads TGTGCCAGCAGGATCATGGGAACACCAACTGAAGCTTTCTTT. The chain employs TRBV3-1 and TRBJ1-1; D gene uncertain. V was shortened by 6 bases and J by 5 bases, with 16 bases between the two germline ends. The CDR3 runs 14 residues. Per germline, CDR1 LGHDT and CDR2 YNNKEL (reference sequence).